A selection of T cell receptor beta chains follows, all from one sample in a study of T cells in Graves' hyperthyroidism and ophthalmopathy. TCRdb called the multiplex PCR reads again in MiXCR, with one record for every CDR3 protein. The table lists some 360,000 distinct CDR3 sequences, 15% to 20% of them singletons. The sequenced sample consisted of blood. The receptor set was obtained from a woman aged 40 to 49 with Graves' ophthalmopathy. CDR3s include the opening cysteine and the closing phenylalanine or tryptophan. The order of the fields is V gene, J gene, CDR3 protein.

V: TRBV12-3/TRBV12-4
J: TRBJ2-2
CDR3: CASSFGLAGELFF

V: TRBV28
J: TRBJ1-1
CDR3: CASSSSRGQGASRAFF

V: TRBV7-2
J: TRBJ2-6
CDR3: CASSLAGGRADVLTF

V: TRBV9
J: TRBJ2-2
CDR3: CASSYRGAVNTGELFF

V: TRBV6-2/TRBV6-3
J: TRBJ2-7
CDR3: CASSRTGYEQYF

V: TRBV7-2
J: TRBJ1-1
CDR3: CASSLSGVGTEAFF

V: TRBV28
J: TRBJ1-1
CDR3: CASSRGRLGSLTEAFF

V: TRBV6-1
J: TRBJ1-2
CDR3: CASSEGLGGSYGYTF

V: TRBV12-3/TRBV12-4
J: TRBJ2-7
CDR3: CASRRGVDEQYF

V: TRBV6-2/TRBV6-3
J: TRBJ1-1
CDR3: CASTETLFAGTANTEAFF

V: TRBV6-4
J: TRBJ1-5
CDR3: CASSVVQQVYSNQPQHF

V: TRBV6-5
J: TRBJ1-2
CDR3: CASSYREHYGYTF